Listed here are 27 T cell receptor beta chains from one sample, sequenced in a study of prognosis after radiotherapy for stage I lung cancer. The TCR beta CDR3 region was amplified from genomic DNA, with two rounds of multiplex PCR being used for the amplification. TRBV and TRBJ genes each had their own specific primers in first-round PCR. TCRdb re-called the multiplex PCR reads with MiXCR, one entry per CDR3 protein. The repertoire holds some 20,000 distinct CDR3 sequences, with about 40% as singletons. The sample in question was PBMCs, obtained before or after stereotactic body radiation therapy (not recorded which). Receptor source: a donor of 50 years or more with non-small cell lung cancer.

This clonotype appeared many times. V is TRBV27 and J is TRBJ2-3, with D hard to call. The CDR3 contains 13 residues. CDR1 MNHEY and CDR2 SMNVEV come from the germline V gene (reference sequence). Trimming took 4 bases from V and 3 from J, leaving 8 bases between them. The CDR3 region has the DNA TGTGCCAGCAGTTCTCTCTCAACAGATACGCAGTATTTT. As protein: CASSSLSTDTQYF.

This clonotype was seen ten or more times. The J gene is TRBJ2-1, the V gene TRBV3-1; 7 bases line up with TRBD2. This CDR3 has 15 amino acids. V lost 1 base and J lost 4; bases outside the gene matches: 4. Germline V lookup: CDR1 LGHDT, CDR2 YNNKEL (reference sequence). CDR3 protein: CASSQAGGIYNEQFF. CDR3 nucleotide sequence: TGTGCCAGCAGCCAAGCGGGAGGCATATACAATGAGCAGTTCTTC.

The table lists this clonotype with many counts. CDR3 nucleotide sequence: TGTGCCAGCAGTTACGACGGGGGGAGTGAGCAGTTCTTC. This translates into CASSYDGGSEQFF. This chain joins TRBV6-1 and TRBJ2-1; 7 bases map to TRBD2. There are 13 residues in the CDR3. V lost 5 bases to trimming and J lost 9 bases; unmatched junction nucleotides: 7. Germline V gives CDR1 MNHNS, CDR2 SASEGT.

A word on this clonotype: With a much larger clone just one base away, this may be a read error. The chain joins TRBV12-3 or TRBV12-4 to TRBJ2-3; D may be TRBD2 (6 bases). The CDR3 runs to 17 residues. With 4 bases removed from V and 0 bases from J, the gap between germline ends came to 17 bases. CDR3 sequence (DNA): TGTGCCAGCAGTTCCGCCTCCCCAGGGAGGAGCACAGATACGCAGTATTTT. It yields the protein CASSSASPGRSTDTQYF.

This clonotype was observed at least ten times. The chain combines TRBV24-1 with TRBJ2-1; D call uncertain. V lost 4 bases and J 9 bases, leaving 12 bases between the germline ends. Germline V CDR1 and CDR2: KGHDR, SFDVKD. The CDR3 loop spans 13 amino acids. This CDR3 is CATSEGSAGEQFF. The CDR3 nucleotides read TGTGCCACCAGTGAAGGTTCTGCTGGTGAGCAGTTCTTC.

This clonotype was seen repeatedly, ten times or more. V and J are TRBV30 and TRBJ1-6, with D perhaps TRBD1 (5 bases). CDR3 length: 18 amino acids. The ends were cut back, 0 bases at V and 0 bases at J, with 15 bases in the middle. Per the germline V gene, CDR1 is GTSNPN and CDR2 is SVGIG (reference sequence). CDR3 amino acids: CAWSVRGARSSYNSPLHF. The CDR3 DNA reads TGTGCCTGGAGTGTAAGGGGCGCTCGGAGCTCCTATAATTCACCCCTCCACTTT.

The chain links TRBV12-5 to TRBJ2-3; weak D call: TRBD2 (5 bases). The CDR3 loop spans 13 amino acids. Germline V gene lookup returns CDR1 LGHNT and CDR2 FRNRAP. V lost 0 bases, J lost 6 bases, and 7 bases lay in between. CDR3 loop: CASGLVRGDTQYF. The CDR3 DNA reads as TGTGCTAGTGGTTTGGTACGAGGGGATACGCAGTATTTT.

This clonotype was counted ten times or more. The chain uses TRBV5-6 and TRBJ1-4; TRBD1 matches at 8 bases. The CDR3 is made up of 14 amino acids. Germline V CDR1 and CDR2: SGHDT, YYEEEE. With 1 base clipped from V and 4 bases from J, the junction kept 0 bases outside the gene matches. CDR3 residues: CASSLTGGNEKLFF. The CDR3 DNA reads TGTGCCAGCAGCTTGACAGGGGGTAATGAAAAACTGTTTTTT. Full variable domain (missing parts from reference TRBV5-6 and TRBJ1-4): DAGVTQSPTHLIKTRGQQVTLRCSPKSGHDTVSWYQQALGQGPQFIFQYYEEEERQRGNFPDRFSGHQFPNYSSELNVNALLLGDSALYLCASSLTGGNEKLFFGSGTQLSVL.

This clonotype was recorded many times. This sequence joins TRBV2 and TRBJ1-1, with TRBD1 as a possible D gene (5 bases). Germline V gene data show CDR1 as SNHLY and CDR2 as FYNNEI. The length of the CDR3 is 14 residues. V lost 3 bases and J 1 base, leaving 9 bases between the germline ends. CDR3 residues: CASSDFGGNTEAFF. The CDR3 region has the DNA TGTGCCAGCAGTGATTTTGGGGGGAACACTGAAGCTTTCTTT.

This clonotype was counted once. This chain connects TRBV20-1 to TRBJ2-7; D gene unclear. Germline V gene sequence: CDR1 DFQATT, CDR2 SNEGSKA (reference sequence). The CDR3 consists of 12 residues. Trimming removed 3 bases from V and 1 base from J, with 7 bases in between. DNA of the CDR3: TGCAGTGCTAGTGTGGCATCCTACGAGCAGTACTTC. It yields the protein CSASVASYEQYF.

This clonotype was seen a few times. Germline is not matched at one junction end, which may reflect a read error. The rearrangement links TRBV5-4 to TRBJ2-6; D might be TRBD1 or TRBD2, each matching 6 bases. The germline V gene has CDR1 SGHNT and CDR2 YYREEE (reference sequence). The CDR3 runs to 15 residues. The CDR3 region has the DNA TGTGCCAGCAGGTTAGCAGGTACGGGGGCCAACGTCCTTACTTTC. This gives the protein CASRLAGTGANVLTF.

This clonotype was observed many times. The V call is TRBV24-1, the J call TRBJ2-2; 9 bases fit TRBD2. Germline V gene data show CDR1 as KGHDR and CDR2 as SFDVKD. This CDR3 has 15 amino acids. The junction had 4 bases not matched to a gene; V was cut back by 7 bases and J by 2 bases. The CDR3 region has the DNA TGTGCCACCAGGCCGACTAGCGGTAACACCGGGGAGCTGTTTTTT. As protein: CATRPTSGNTGELFF.

This clonotype was seen ten or more times. The chain couples TRBV7-2 to TRBJ2-5; D possibly corresponds to TRBD1 (5 bases). Between the trimmed V and J ends, which lost 5 bases and 1 base, there was a span of 11 bases. The CDR3 totals 14 residues. In germline, CDR1 is SGHTA, CDR2 FQGNSA. DNA of the CDR3: TGTGCCAGCAGCGTCGCAGGGCTCCAAGAGACCCAGTACTTC. Its protein is CASSVAGLQETQYF.

There are many counts of this clonotype. The chain recombines TRBV29-1 with TRBJ2-7; D is perhaps TRBD2 (6 bases). This CDR3 comprises 13 residues. The germline gives CDR1 SQVTM, CDR2 ANQGSEA. Deletions cut 3 bases from V and 2 bases from J, with 11 bases between. CDR3 coding DNA: TGCAGCGTTGAGGGGGGAAAAGCCTACGAGCAGTACTTC. Translating gives CSVEGGKAYEQYF.

This clonotype has just a few counts. A much larger clone lies a single base off, so this may be a read error. The gene calls are TRBV7-2 and TRBJ2-3; D is uncertain. The V end lost 7 bases, the J end lost 5 bases, and 7 bases lay between the germline ends. The CDR3 runs 11 residues. Germline CDR1 is SGHTA and CDR2 is FQGNSA. DNA of the CDR3: TGTGCCAGCATCCCGATAGATACGCAGTATTTT. This translates into CASIPIDTQYF.

This clonotype came up a few times. A much larger clone lies one base from this, so it may be a read error. The V gene is TRBV6-1, the J gene TRBJ2-5; D call uncertain. Per germline, CDR1 MNHNS and CDR2 SASEGT. The CDR3 is made up of 14 amino acids. The CDR3 protein is CSSTPDADLRTQYF. DNA for the CDR3: TGTTCCAGCACCCCAGACGCGGACCTCCGGACCCAGTACTTC.

This clonotype was counted a single time. A much larger clone differs by one base, so this may be a read error. The V gene is TRBV7-9, the J gene TRBJ2-7; D gene unclear. CDR3 length equals 11 residues. Between the trimmed V and J ends, which lost 8 bases and 3 bases, there was a span of 8 bases. The V gene's germline CDR1 is SEHNR and CDR2 FQNEAQ (reference sequence). The CDR3: CASYDNYEQYF. CDR3 bases: TGTGCCAGCTACGACAACTACGAGCAGTACTTC.

There are many counts of this clonotype. A read error may account for a junction end that differs from germline. As DNA, the CDR3 is TGTGCCAGCAGAGAGCCCCCGGGACGCCTAGACTTC. This gives the protein CASREPPGRLDF. The gene calls are TRBV2 and TRBJ1-2; TRBD1 is a possible D gene (5 bases). Germline CDR1 SNHLY, CDR2 FYNNEI. The CDR3 runs 12 residues.

The rearrangement links TRBV2 to TRBJ2-1; D may be TRBD1 or TRBD2 (5 bases each). The CDR3 contains 13 residues. CDR1 is SNHLY and CDR2 is FYNNEI in the germline V gene. Trimming pared 5 bases from V and 9 bases from J, leaving 14 bases between. The CDR3 DNA sequence: TGTGCCAGCAGTCCCCCGGTGGGGGTTGAGCAGTTCTTC. It yields the protein CASSPPVGVEQFF.

This clonotype was found many times. V usage is TRBV3-1 and J usage is TRBJ1-1, with a tentative D call TRBD1 (5 bases). The CDR3 spans 14 residues. The germline CDR1 and CDR2 sequences are LGHDT and YNNKEL (reference sequence). V was shortened by 4 bases and J by 3 bases, with 12 bases between the two germline ends. The CDR3 reads CASSLSGTDTEAFF. CDR3 nucleotides: TGTGCCAGCAGCCTCAGTGGGACGGACACTGAAGCTTTCTTT.

This clonotype has at least ten counts. V gene TRBV24-1 combines with J gene TRBJ2-2; no definite D call. Germline loops: CDR1 KGHDR, CDR2 SFDVKD. V gave up 4 bases and J gave up 1 base, with 3 bases separating them. The CDR3 is 13 amino acids. CDR3 amino acids: CATSDRNTGELFF. In DNA form, the CDR3 reads TGTGCCACCAGTGACAGGAACACCGGGGAGCTGTTTTTT.

This clonotype occurred many times. The chain employs TRBV7-9 and TRBJ2-2; TRBD1 aligns across 9 bases. Germline V gene lookup returns CDR1 SEHNR and CDR2 FQNEAQ (reference sequence). The CDR3 loop spans 16 amino acids. The ends lost 5 bases at V and 3 bases at J; junction bases unmatched: 7. CDR3 region: CASSPQTGGHTGELFF. The DNA of the CDR3 is TGTGCCAGCAGCCCCCAGACAGGGGGACACACCGGGGAGCTGTTTTTT.

This clonotype was seen many times. V gene TRBV6-2 or TRBV6-3 combines with J gene TRBJ2-5; D gene unclear. The CDR3 consists of 13 residues. The V end lost 7 bases, the J end lost 4 bases, and 13 bases lay between the germline ends. The germline gives CDR1 MNHEY, CDR2 SVGEGT. The CDR3 coding sequence is TGTGCCAGCACCGCAGACTGGACAGAGACCCAGTACTTC. Residues: CASTADWTETQYF.

J is TRBJ2-1 and V is TRBV19, with a tentative D call TRBD2 (5 bases). The V gene's germline CDR1 is LNHDA and CDR2 SQIVND (reference sequence). The CDR3 extends over 13 amino acids. The germline V and J ends were trimmed by 7 bases and 4 bases, with 11 bases remaining between them. Here the CDR3 reads CASNTGLYNEQFF. The CDR3, as DNA: TGTGCCAGTAACACCGGACTGTACAATGAGCAGTTCTTC.

The CDR3 sequence: CASRRTGDSYGYTF. CDR3 DNA sequence: TGTGCCAGCAGACGAACAGGGGACTCCTATGGCTACACCTTC. This chain connects TRBV2 to TRBJ1-2, with 7 bases fitting TRBD1. The CDR3 consists of 14 residues. Germline loops: CDR1 SNHLY, CDR2 FYNNEI. The V gene end was trimmed by 6 bases and the J gene end by 4 bases; junction bases not matched to a gene: 8. Together with reference TRBV2 and TRBJ1-2, the CDR3 gives the full variable domain: EPEVTQTPSHQVTQMGQEVILRCVPISNHLYFYWYRQILGQKVEFLVSFYNNEISEKSEIFDDQFSVERPDGSNFTLKIRSTKLEDSAMYFCASRRTGDSYGYTFGSGTRLTVV.

This clonotype was seen ten or more times. This rearrangement joins TRBV6-1 to TRBJ1-2; TRBD1 aligns across 9 bases. The CDR3 is 14 residues long. Losses at the gene ends were 7 bases for V and 4 bases for J; bases not matched to a gene: 7. CDR1 and CDR2 from the germline V gene are MNHNS and SASEGT. The CDR3 DNA sequence: TGTGCCAGCATTGGACAGGGGTCTTTCTATGGCTACACCTTC. It translates to CASIGQGSFYGYTF.

This clonotype was recorded at least ten times. The chain has TRBV6-2 or TRBV6-3 and TRBJ2-7; D is perhaps TRBD2 (5 bases). Germline values: CDR1 MNHEY, CDR2 SVGEGT. The CDR3 consists of 17 residues. Between the trimmed V and J ends, which lost 0 bases and 2 bases, there was a span of 17 bases. The CDR3 nucleotides read TGTGCCAGCAGTTACTCCCTCTTTCGAGGGAGCACCTACGAGCAGTACTTC. It is translated as CASSYSLFRGSTYEQYF.